This T cell receptor beta chain appears in the sequencing data of a study of control samples from healthy donors and cancer patients. Repertoires were generated with immunoSEQ multiplex PCR, while TCRdb's copy carries only in-frame clones and drops some. The sample has about 57,000 clones, less than 95% seen once. Between the trimmed V and J ends, which lost 5 bases and 1 base, there was a span of 17 bases. The CDR3 consists of 16 residues. The V gene's germline CDR1 is LGHDT and CDR2 YNNKEL (reference sequence). The sequence derives from a man between 25 and 39 years old in good health. Sequencing was carried out using blood. The chain couples TRBV3-1 (or the pseudogene TRBV3-2) to TRBJ1-1, with D uncertain. The CDR3: CASSDPTVQRNTEAFF. The CDR3, as DNA: TGTGCCAGCAGCGATCCGACGGTTCAAAGGAACACTGAAGCTTTCTTT.